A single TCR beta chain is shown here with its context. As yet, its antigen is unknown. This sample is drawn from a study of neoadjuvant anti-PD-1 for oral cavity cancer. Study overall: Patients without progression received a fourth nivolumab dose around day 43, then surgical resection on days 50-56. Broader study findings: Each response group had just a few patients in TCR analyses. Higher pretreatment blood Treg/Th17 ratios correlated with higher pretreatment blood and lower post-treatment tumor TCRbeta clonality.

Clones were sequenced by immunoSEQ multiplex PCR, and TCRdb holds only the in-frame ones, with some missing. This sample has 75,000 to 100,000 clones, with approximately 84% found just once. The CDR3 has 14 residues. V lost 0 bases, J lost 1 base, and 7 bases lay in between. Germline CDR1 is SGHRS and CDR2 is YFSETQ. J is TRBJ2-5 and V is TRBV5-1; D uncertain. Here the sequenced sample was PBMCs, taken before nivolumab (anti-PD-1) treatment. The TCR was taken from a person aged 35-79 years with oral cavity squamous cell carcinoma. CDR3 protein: CASSLEVVQETQYF. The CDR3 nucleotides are TGCGCCAGCAGCTTGGAAGTAGTCCAAGAGACCCAGTACTTC.